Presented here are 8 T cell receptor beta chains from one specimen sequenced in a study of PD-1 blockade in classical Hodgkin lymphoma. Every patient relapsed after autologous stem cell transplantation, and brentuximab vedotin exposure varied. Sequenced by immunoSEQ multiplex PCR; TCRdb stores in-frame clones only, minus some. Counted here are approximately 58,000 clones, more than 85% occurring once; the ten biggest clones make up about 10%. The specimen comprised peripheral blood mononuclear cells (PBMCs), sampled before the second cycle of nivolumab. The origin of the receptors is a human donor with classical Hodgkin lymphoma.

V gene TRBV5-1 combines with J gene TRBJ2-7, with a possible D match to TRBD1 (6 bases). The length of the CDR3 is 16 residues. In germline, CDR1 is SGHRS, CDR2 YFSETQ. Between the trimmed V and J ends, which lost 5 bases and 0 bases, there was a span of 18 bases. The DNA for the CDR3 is TGCGCCAGCAGACCGAATCCCACAGGGTCCTCCTACGAGCAGTACTTC. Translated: CASRPNPTGSSYEQYF.

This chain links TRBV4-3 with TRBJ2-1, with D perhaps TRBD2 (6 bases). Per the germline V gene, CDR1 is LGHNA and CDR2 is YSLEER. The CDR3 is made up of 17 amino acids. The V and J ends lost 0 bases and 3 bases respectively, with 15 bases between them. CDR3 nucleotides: TGCGCCAGCAGCCAAGATGGACCAGCGGGTTTCTACAATGAGCAGTTCTTC. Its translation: CASSQDGPAGFYNEQFF.

The CDR3 loop is CASSLFGQGLPYGYTF. The CDR3 nucleotides read TGTGCCAGCAGCCTATTCGGACAGGGGCTTCCGTATGGCTACACCTTC. The chain couples TRBV14 to TRBJ1-2; 9 bases line up with TRBD1. The CDR3 loop spans 16 amino acids. CDR1 is SGHDN, CDR2 FVKESK, per germline. V dropped 4 bases and J dropped 5; count of bases not matched to a gene: 11.

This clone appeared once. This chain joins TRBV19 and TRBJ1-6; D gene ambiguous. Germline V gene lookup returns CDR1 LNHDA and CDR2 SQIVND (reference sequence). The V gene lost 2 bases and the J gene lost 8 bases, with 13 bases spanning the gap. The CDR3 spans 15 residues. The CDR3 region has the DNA TGTGCCAGTAGTATATTGGAGCGGCGGGATTCACCCCTCCACTTT. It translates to CASSILERRDSPLHF.

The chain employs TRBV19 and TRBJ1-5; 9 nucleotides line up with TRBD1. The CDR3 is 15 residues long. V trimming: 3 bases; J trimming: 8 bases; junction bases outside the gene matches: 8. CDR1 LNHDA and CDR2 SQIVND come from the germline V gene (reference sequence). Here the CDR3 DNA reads TGTGCCAGTAGTATCTACGGACAGGGGCGCGAGCCCCAGCATTTT. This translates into CASSIYGQGREPQHF.

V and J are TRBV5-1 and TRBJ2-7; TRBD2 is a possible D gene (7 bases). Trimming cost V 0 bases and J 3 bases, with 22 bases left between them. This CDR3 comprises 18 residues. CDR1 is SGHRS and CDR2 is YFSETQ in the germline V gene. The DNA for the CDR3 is TGCGCCAGCAGCTTGGATTTGGGGGGGCTAACCGCTGGCTACGAGCAGTACTTC. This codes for CASSLDLGGLTAGYEQYF.

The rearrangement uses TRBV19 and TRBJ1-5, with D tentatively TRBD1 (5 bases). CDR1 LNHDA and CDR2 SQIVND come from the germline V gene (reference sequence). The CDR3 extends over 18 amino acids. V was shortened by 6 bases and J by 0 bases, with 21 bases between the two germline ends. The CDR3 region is CASSSTGTELYSNQPQHF. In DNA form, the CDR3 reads TGTGCCAGTAGCTCTACCGGGACGGAACTGTATAGCAATCAGCCCCAGCATTTT.

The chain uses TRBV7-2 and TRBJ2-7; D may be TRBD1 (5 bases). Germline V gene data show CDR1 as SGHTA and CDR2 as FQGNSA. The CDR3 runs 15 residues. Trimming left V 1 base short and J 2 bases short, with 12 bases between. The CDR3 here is CASSLGAGWAYEQYF. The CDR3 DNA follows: TGTGCCAGCAGCTTAGGTGCAGGGTGGGCCTACGAGCAGTACTTC.